Following are 17 T cell receptor beta chains from one sample sequenced in a study of T cell repertoires in cytomegalovirus infection (dated by TCRdb to the late 2010s). The sequencing machine was an Illumina HiSeq 1500. TCRdb reprocessing: public reads trimmed at Q25 with fastp, clones called with MiXCR, in-frame beta chains kept. Identical CDR3 protein sequences are pooled into one entry, listed with their most common genes and DNA. The sample has under 800,000 distinct CDR3 sequences on record, approximately 25% of them singletons. The ten largest clones capture approximately 8% of the sample. The sample was CD8+ T cells from PBMCs. These receptors were taken from a human donor in good health (CMV status not recorded). Some clones in this sample may be carry-over from other donors' samples.

Comment on this clonotype: A much larger clone lies a single base off, so this may be a read error. The V and J genes are TRBV7-6 and TRBJ2-1, with D perhaps being TRBD1 or TRBD2 (5 bases each). The length of the CDR3 is 13 residues. Germline V lookup: CDR1 SGHVS, CDR2 FNYEAQ. In DNA form, the CDR3 reads TGTGCCAGCAGCACCGGGACCGCCAATAAGCAGTTCTTC. Translation: CASSTGTANKQFF.

The gene calls are TRBV9 and TRBJ2-1; TRBD2 matches at 13 bases. V shed 3 bases and J 2 bases; nucleotides not matched to a gene: 5. Per germline, CDR1 SGDLS and CDR2 YYNGEE. The CDR3 covers 17 residues. For the CDR3, the DNA is TGTGCCAGCAGCGCCGGGACTAGCGGGGACCCCTACAATGAGCAGTTCTTC. It specifies CASSAGTSGDPYNEQFF. The entire variable domain, with the rest obtained from reference TRBV9 and TRBJ2-1, is as follows: DSGVTQTPKHLITATGQRVTLRCSPRSGDLSVYWYQQSLDQGLQFLIQYYNGEERAKGNILERFSAQQFPDLHSELNLSSLELGDSALYFCASSAGTSGDPYNEQFFGPGTRLTVL.

This clonotype was seen ten or more times. The gene calls are TRBV7-3 and TRBJ2-2, with 13 bases matching TRBD2. Trimming took 5 bases from V and 3 from J; bases not matched to a gene: 9. The CDR3 extends over 18 amino acids. Germline V CDR1 and CDR2: SGHTA, FQGTGA. The CDR3 reads CASSAFTSGGADTGELFF. DNA of the CDR3: TGTGCCAGCAGCGCCTTCACTAGCGGGGGGGCCGACACCGGGGAGCTGTTTTTT.

The rearrangement links TRBV27 to TRBJ2-2; D may correspond to TRBD1 or TRBD2 (5 bases each). Germline V CDR1 and CDR2: MNHEY, SMNVEV (reference sequence). CDR3 size: 16 residues. The germline V and J ends were trimmed by 0 bases and 4 bases, with 12 bases remaining between them. CDR3 loop: CASSLSGSGSTGELFF. In DNA form, the CDR3 reads TGTGCCAGCAGTTTATCTGGTTCAGGGAGCACCGGGGAGCTGTTTTTT.

The chain's CDR3 is CASSQDLGDTQYF. CDR3 bases: TGTGCCAGCAGCCAAGATCTCGGGGATACGCAGTATTTT. The chain combines TRBV14 with TRBJ2-3; no reliable D call. With 0 bases removed from V and 6 bases from J, the gap between germline ends came to 7 bases. CDR3 length: 13 residues. CDR1 SGHDN and CDR2 FVKESK come from the germline V gene.

A single count supports this clonotype. The chain carries TRBV12-3 or TRBV12-4 and TRBJ2-1; a weak D match, TRBD1 (6 bases). This CDR3 has 18 residues. Deletions cut 6 bases from V and 0 bases from J, with 21 bases between. CDR3 sequence: CASRSTHDTGSSYNEQFF. CDR3 DNA: TGTGCCAGCAGGTCCACCCACGATACAGGGAGCTCCTACAATGAGCAGTTCTTC.

This chain links TRBV10-2 with TRBJ2-1; the D call may be TRBD1 or TRBD2 (6 bases each). V lost 4 bases and J lost 10, with 17 bases in between. The CDR3 contains 14 residues. Germline V gene data show CDR1 as WSHSY and CDR2 as SAAADI. The CDR3 loop reads CASSGGALAGEQFF. The CDR3, as DNA: TGCGCCAGCAGTGGGGGGGCCCTCGCAGGGGAGCAGTTCTTC.

CDR3 coding DNA: TGTGCCAGCAGCCAAGAAACAGGGTTCTATGGCTACACCTTC. As protein: CASSQETGFYGYTF. This chain joins TRBV14 and TRBJ1-2; TRBD1 might be the D (6 bases). Per germline, CDR1 SGHDN and CDR2 FVKESK. V shed 0 bases and J shed 4 bases, with 9 bases lying between them. The CDR3 is made up of 14 amino acids.

The chain has TRBV25-1 and TRBJ1-4; D may be TRBD1 (5 bases). The CDR3 runs 16 residues. V lost 0 bases and J lost 5, with 13 bases in between. The germline V gene has CDR1 MGHDK and CDR2 SYGVNS. In DNA form, the CDR3 reads TGTGCCAGCAGTGAATATGGGGACGGTCCGAATGAAAAACTGTTTTTT. Residues: CASSEYGDGPNEKLFF.

The chain recombines TRBV29-1 with TRBJ2-2, with TRBD2 matching over 13 bases. CDR1 is SQVTM, CDR2 ANQGSEA, per germline. The CDR3 contains 15 residues. The V segment lost 1 base and the J segment 4 bases; nucleotides outside the gene matches: 0. CDR3 sequence (DNA): TGCAGCGTTGAAGGGACTAGCGGGGGCACCGGGGAGCTGTTTTTT. It yields the protein CSVEGTSGGTGELFF.

CDR3 loop: CASSQDAGTEAFF. DNA for the CDR3: TGTGCCAGCAGCCAAGATGCCGGAACTGAAGCTTTCTTT. The V call is TRBV14, the J call TRBJ1-1; D uncertain. Trimming took off 0 bases at V and 5 bases at J, with 7 bases between the two ends. CDR1 and CDR2 from the germline V gene are SGHDN and FVKESK. This CDR3 contains 13 residues.

This clonotype was found many times. V gene TRBV7-8 combines with J gene TRBJ2-3, with D unresolved. Germline V gives CDR1 SGHVS, CDR2 FQNEAQ. Between the trimmed V and J ends, which lost 2 bases and 7 bases, there was a span of 7 bases. CDR3 length: 12 residues. The CDR3 sequence: CASSLYVYTQYF. As DNA, the CDR3 is TGTGCCAGCAGCTTATATGTTTATACGCAGTATTTT.

This clonotype was counted between two and nine times. The V call is TRBV20-1, the J call TRBJ2-4; D is ambiguous. The V end was cut by 0 bases, the J end by 2 bases, with 8 bases between. The CDR3 length is 14 residues. Germline V gives CDR1 DFQATT, CDR2 SNEGSKA (reference sequence). This CDR3 reads CSARDGRTKNIQYF. In nucleotides, the CDR3 is TGCAGTGCTAGAGATGGACGTACCAAAAACATTCAGTACTTC.

The chain employs TRBV20-1 and TRBJ2-7; 10 positions agree with TRBD1. The CDR3 is 14 residues long. Germline assignment: CDR1 DFQATT and CDR2 SNEGSKA (reference sequence). V was clipped by 3 bases and J by 2 bases; unmatched bases: 4. CDR3 loop: CSARPGTGAYEQYF. DNA for the CDR3: TGCAGTGCTAGGCCCGGGACAGGGGCCTACGAGCAGTACTTC.

The chain uses TRBV29-1 and TRBJ2-2; TRBD1 matches at 8 bases. The CDR3 contains 13 residues. In germline, CDR1 is SQVTM, CDR2 ANQGSEA. V trimming: 6 bases; J trimming: 7 bases; junction bases outside the gene matches: 7. The CDR3 bases are TGCAGCGTCCCGGACAGGGTGAACGGGGAGCTGTTTTTT. As protein: CSVPDRVNGELFF.

The chain uses TRBV7-6 and TRBJ2-3; tentative D call: TRBD2 (7 bases). Looked up from germline, CDR1 is SGHVS and CDR2 is FNYEAQ. V lost 5 bases to trimming and J lost 11 bases, with 23 bases between them. The CDR3 loop spans 15 amino acids. CDR3 residues: CASSPGAGAGGGQYF. DNA of the CDR3: TGTGCCAGCAGCCCCGGGGCGGGGGCCGGGGGAGGGCAGTATTTT.

This clonotype was detected many times. The chain combines TRBV28 with TRBJ2-7, with D uncertain. Germline V gene data show CDR1 as MDHEN and CDR2 as SYDVKM. The CDR3 loop spans 12 amino acids. The V and J ends lost 7 bases and 2 bases respectively, with 9 bases between them. The CDR3 DNA is TGTGCCAGCAACAACGGAGCCTACGAGCAGTACGTC. Amino acids: CASNNGAYEQYV.